These 14 T cell receptor beta chains originate from one sample sequenced in a study of CD8 T cells in Susac syndrome. A quantity of about 0.5 to 1 ug RNA underwent reverse transcription using random hexamers. MiXCR, applied by TCRdb to the immunoSEQ multiplex PCR reads, yields one record per CDR3 protein. The sample includes 150,000 to 200,000 distinct CDR3 sequences, roughly 94% of them seen just once. The sequencing input was CD4+ T cells from PBMCs. These receptors were obtained from a human donor in good health.

Details on this clonotype: A junction boundary mismatches the germline segment, possibly from a read error. The chain joins TRBV24-1 to TRBJ2-2; D possibly corresponds to TRBD2 (6 bases). The germline gives CDR1 KGHDR, CDR2 SFDVKD. The CDR3 has 14 residues. The DNA for the CDR3 is TGTGCCACCAGTGGCGGGGCGAACATCGGGGAGCTGTTTTTT. Protein: CATSGGANIGELFF.

J is TRBJ1-2 and V is TRBV3-1; no reliable D call. Trimming pared 0 bases from V and 8 bases from J, leaving 10 bases between. This CDR3 contains 13 residues. The germline V gene has CDR1 LGHDT and CDR2 YNNKEL (reference sequence). Written as DNA, the CDR3 is TGTGCCAGCAGCCAAGATAGGCAGCTCGGCTACACCTTC. Encoded protein: CASSQDRQLGYTF.

V and J are TRBV7-9 and TRBJ1-1, with D hard to call. This CDR3 has 14 amino acids. Germline CDR1 reads SEHNR; CDR2 reads FQNEAQ (reference sequence). V lost 2 bases and J 5 bases, leaving 12 bases between the germline ends. Here the CDR3 DNA reads TGTGCCAGCAGCTTACGAGGGCAGGAGACTGAAGCTTTCTTT. It is translated as CASSLRGQETEAFF.

V usage is TRBV6-2 or TRBV6-3 and J usage is TRBJ1-2; no firm D call. The CDR3 totals 13 residues. CDR1 and CDR2 (germline): MNHEY, SVGEGT. V was cut by 2 bases and J by 5 bases, with 9 bases left in between. CDR3 sequence: CASSYGVGYGYTF. The CDR3 bases are TGTGCCAGCAGTTACGGCGTTGGGTATGGCTACACCTTC.

Of note for this clonotype: An end of the junction does not agree with germline; a read error may underlie this. The rearrangement uses TRBV20-1 and TRBJ2-1, with a possible D match to TRBD2 (5 bases). This CDR3 comprises 13 residues. Germline CDR1 reads DFQATT; CDR2 reads SNEGSKA (reference sequence). This CDR3 reads CSARASSHNEQFF. For the CDR3, the DNA is TGCAGTGCTAGGGCTAGCTCCCACAATGAGCAGTTCTTC.

V and J are TRBV11-1 and TRBJ2-7; 10 nucleotides agree with TRBD1. CDR3 length: 14 amino acids. V trimming: 3 bases; J trimming: 3 bases; junction bases outside the gene matches: 2. Germline V gene lookup returns CDR1 SGHAT and CDR2 FQDESV (reference sequence). In nucleotides, the CDR3 is TGTGCCAGCAGCTTCGGGACAGGGGACTACGAGCAGTACTTC. Translating it yields CASSFGTGDYEQYF.

The rearrangement links TRBV20-1 to TRBJ2-7, with D maybe TRBD2 (6 bases). From germline, CDR1 is DFQATT and CDR2 SNEGSKA (reference sequence). V was pared by 3 bases and J by 2 bases, with 17 bases between. The CDR3 spans 15 residues. The CDR3 nucleotides are TGCAGTGCTAGGGACCGGGGGACGGTCGCCTACGAGCAGTACTTC. Protein: CSARDRGTVAYEQYF.

The genes are TRBV3-1 and TRBJ2-7; no reliable D call. This CDR3 has 13 residues. The germline gives CDR1 LGHDT, CDR2 YNNKEL (reference sequence). Trimming took off 1 base at V and 6 bases at J, with 10 bases between the two ends. The CDR3 protein is CASSQARYAEQYF. The CDR3 DNA reads TGTGCCAGCAGCCAAGCGAGATATGCCGAGCAGTACTTC.

The chain recombines TRBV30 with TRBJ2-1; 7 bases line up with TRBD2. The V gene end was trimmed by 4 bases and the J gene end by 8 bases; junction bases not matched to a gene: 5. Germline V lookup: CDR1 GTSNPN, CDR2 SVGIG (reference sequence). This CDR3 has 12 amino acids. The CDR3 here is CAWNPGGDEQFF. CDR3 bases: TGTGCCTGGAATCCGGGAGGAGATGAGCAGTTCTTC.

The chain has TRBV24-1 and TRBJ2-5; 7 nucleotides agree with TRBD2. Germline V CDR1 and CDR2: KGHDR, SFDVKD. Losses at the gene ends were 4 bases for V and 5 bases for J; bases not matched to a gene: 9. The CDR3 spans 15 residues. This chain's CDR3 is CATSDPGLVHETQYF. The CDR3 bases are TGTGCCACCAGTGACCCCGGACTAGTTCATGAGACCCAGTACTTC.

The chain links TRBV29-1 to TRBJ2-3; D may be TRBD1 or TRBD2 (5 bases each). The CDR3 has 13 amino acids. Germline CDR1 reads SQVTM; CDR2 reads ANQGSEA. The V end lost 7 bases, the J end lost 5 bases, and 16 bases lay between the germline ends. CDR3 coding DNA: TGCAGCGGTGTCCATCATGGGGGAGATACGCAGTATTTT. Translated: CSGVHHGGDTQYF.

The V and J genes are TRBV27 and TRBJ2-5; D remains unclear. The CDR3 has 15 amino acids. Germline-derived CDR1 and CDR2 are MNHEY and SMNVEV (reference sequence). Trimming left V 3 bases short and J 2 bases short, with 13 bases between. The CDR3 here is CASSFHRGTQETQYF. The CDR3 DNA follows: TGTGCCAGCAGTTTCCACAGAGGAACACAAGAGACCCAGTACTTC.

V gene TRBV12-3 or TRBV12-4 combines with J gene TRBJ2-5; D gene ambiguous. There are 14 residues in the CDR3. Trimming took 8 bases from V and 4 from J, leaving 17 bases between them. The CDR3 region is CASGRRSSTETQYF. The CDR3 DNA is TGTGCCAGCGGCCGACGGAGTAGCACAGAGACCCAGTACTTC.

The chain carries TRBV27 and TRBJ2-3; possibly TRBD2 for D (6 bases). The germline V gene encodes CDR1 MNHEY and CDR2 SMNVEV (reference sequence). V lost 6 bases and J 8 bases, leaving 21 bases between the germline ends. The CDR3 runs 15 residues. The CDR3: CASSLLGRLGGTQYF. CDR3 nucleotides: TGTGCCAGCAGCCTCCTCGGACGGCTGGGGGGTACGCAGTATTTT.